A selection of T cell receptor beta chains follows, all from one sample in a study of blood T cell repertoires in COVID-19. The data were produced by immunoSEQ multiplex PCR, yet TCRdb's version contains in-frame clones alone and is incomplete. Seen here are some 110,000 clones, over 70% observed once, and the top ten hold roughly 0.9%. The sample consisted of peripheral blood. The source is a human donor with acute or convalescent COVID-19. The donor label of this sample is uncertain. Both conserved end residues are part of each CDR3. D genes are given only for firm matches. Clone size is not always given. Where it is, it says once, few, many or a class for expanded clones.

length: 15; V: TRBV18; size: NA; D: TRBD1; J: TRBJ2-1; CDR3: CASSPLRDRVHEQFF; DNA: TGTGCCAGCTCACCGCTCCGGGACAGGGTGCATGAGCAGTTCTTC
length: 17; V: TRBV9; size: NA; D: TRBD1; J: TRBJ2-3; CDR3: CASSVGHRDRVRDTQYF; DNA: TGTGCCAGCAGCGTAGGTCACCGGGACAGGGTTCGAGATACGCAGTATTTT
length: 13; V: TRBV2; size: NA; D: TRBD1; J: TRBJ1-4; CDR3: CASRQGMDEKLFF; DNA: TGTGCCAGTCGACAGGGCATGGATGAAAAACTGTTTTTT
length: 15; V: TRBV7-9; size: NA; D: TRBD2; J: TRBJ2-5; CDR3: CASSRTSGGQETQYF; DNA: TGTGCCAGCAGCCGGACTAGCGGGGGGCAAGAGACCCAGTACTTC
length: 13; V: TRBV2; size: NA; D: NA; J: TRBJ1-1; CDR3: CASSGQMNTEAFF; DNA: TGTGCCAGCAGTGGACAGATGAACACTGAAGCTTTCTTT
length: 14; V: TRBV7-8; size: many; D: TRBD1; J: TRBJ1-2; CDR3: CASSPGQGRGGYTF; DNA: TGTGCCAGCAGCCCCGGACAGGGTCGAGGTGGCTACACCTTC
length: 14; V: TRBV20-1; size: NA; D: NA; J: TRBJ2-5; CDR3: CSASSTAYQETQYF; DNA: TGCAGTGCTAGTTCGACAGCGTACCAAGAGACCCAGTACTTC
length: 16; V: TRBV6-1; size: NA; D: TRBD1; J: TRBJ1-5; CDR3: CASSEVRRTGGEPQHF; DNA: TGTGCCAGCAGTGAAGTGAGGAGGACAGGGGGTGAGCCCCAGCATTTT
length: 13; V: TRBV30; size: NA; D: NA; J: TRBJ1-3; CDR3: CAWIVSSGNTIYF; DNA: TGTGCCTGGATTGTGAGCTCTGGAAACACCATATATTTT
length: 16; V: TRBV10-1; size: NA; D: NA; J: TRBJ2-1; CDR3: CASSRDRGSSYNEQFF; DNA: TGCGCCAGCAGCCGTGATCGGGGTAGCTCCTACAATGAGCAGTTCTTC
length: 15; V: TRBV4-1; size: NA; D: NA; J: TRBJ2-3; CDR3: CASRLTRGGEDTQYF; DNA: TGCGCCAGCAGGTTAACTAGGGGGGGGGAAGATACGCAGTATTTT
length: 13; V: TRBV6-6; size: NA; D: NA; J: TRBJ2-3; CDR3: CASSYHSTDTQYF; DNA: TGTGCCAGCAGTTATCATTCCACAGATACGCAGTATTTT
length: 14; V: TRBV23-1; size: NA; D: NA; J: TRBJ1-2; CDR3: CASPAKETNYGYTF; DNA: TGCGCCAGCCCTGCGAAGGAGACTAACTATGGCTACACCTTC
length: 15; V: TRBV4-1; size: NA; D: NA; J: TRBJ1-2; CDR3: CASSQDTVSNYGYTF; DNA: TGCGCCAGCAGCCAAGATACGGTTTCTAACTATGGCTACACCTTC
length: 15; V: TRBV3-1/TRBV3-2; size: NA; D: TRBD1; J: TRBJ1-4; CDR3: CASSLGGQGYEKLFF; DNA: TGTGCCAGCAGCCTGGGGGGACAGGGATACGAAAAACTGTTTTTT
length: 15; V: TRBV6-5; size: once; D: NA; J: TRBJ2-6; CDR3: CASSPNSSGANVLTF; DNA: TGTGCCAGCAGTCCCAACAGCTCTGGGGCCAACGTCCTGACTTTC
length: 16; V: TRBV11-1; size: NA; D: TRBD2; J: TRBJ2-1; CDR3: CASSPPSSGEYNEQFF; DNA: TGTGCCAGCAGCCCCCCGTCTAGCGGGGAGTACAATGAGCAGTTCTTC
length: 15; V: TRBV6-5; size: NA; D: NA; J: TRBJ1-3; CDR3: CASSYDTRPGNTIYF; DNA: TGTGCCAGCAGTTACGACACCAGGCCGGGAAACACCATATATTTT
length: 16; V: TRBV11-3; size: NA; D: NA; J: TRBJ2-3; CDR3: CASSLGTGFVTDTQYF; DNA: TGTGCCAGCAGCCTCGGGACTGGATTCGTCACAGATACGCAGTATTTT
length: 16; V: TRBV10-1; size: NA; D: NA; J: TRBJ1-4; CDR3: CASRAGPKAENEKLFF; DNA: TGCGCCAGCAGGGCGGGACCTAAAGCGGAAAATGAAAAACTGTTTTTT
length: 18; V: TRBV28; size: NA; D: TRBD2; J: TRBJ2-3; CDR3: CASPPIRDYYYGADTQYF; DNA: TGTGCCAGTCCCCCTATCCGGGACTACTACTATGGCGCAGATACGCAGTATTTT
length: 19; V: TRBV3-1/TRBV3-2; size: NA; D: TRBD2; J: TRBJ2-2; CDR3: CASSQGGLAVVSPTGELFF; DNA: TGTGCCAGCAGCCAAGGGGGACTAGCGGTTGTGTCCCCCACCGGGGAGCTGTTTTTT
length: 16; V: TRBV6-4; size: NA; D: NA; J: TRBJ2-1; CDR3: CASSTRPGQPNNEQFF; DNA: TGTGCCAGCAGCACGAGACCCGGACAGCCTAACAATGAGCAGTTCTTC
length: 15; V: TRBV24-1; size: NA; D: NA; J: TRBJ2-5; CDR3: CATGARQGGMETQYF; DNA: TGTGCCACCGGGGCTCGACAGGGAGGTATGGAGACCCAGTACTTC
length: 14; V: TRBV6-1; size: NA; D: NA; J: TRBJ1-5; CDR3: CASSEVSLRWPQHF; DNA: TGTGCCAGCAGTGAAGTCTCCCTACGCTGGCCCCAGCATTTT
length: 18; V: TRBV18; size: NA; D: TRBD2; J: TRBJ2-1; CDR3: CASSLLDRGGSSYNEQFF; DNA: TGTGCCAGCTCACTTCTCGACCGGGGGGGGAGCTCCTACAATGAGCAGTTCTTC
length: 15; V: TRBV19; size: NA; D: NA; J: TRBJ2-5; CDR3: CASSSNSGGRETQYF; DNA: TGTGCCAGTAGTTCAAACTCCGGGGGGCGGGAGACCCAGTACTTC
length: 13; V: TRBV19; size: NA; D: TRBD1; J: TRBJ2-1; CDR3: CASSWTGQNEQFF; DNA: TGTGCCAGTAGTTGGACAGGGCAGAATGAGCAGTTCTTC
length: 17; V: TRBV18; size: NA; D: TRBD1; J: TRBJ1-6; CDR3: CASSPADRDFENSPLHF; DNA: TGTGCCAGCTCGCCTGCGGACAGGGACTTTGAGAATTCACCCCTCCACTTT
length: 17; V: TRBV3-1/TRBV3-2; size: NA; D: TRBD2; J: TRBJ2-5; CDR3: CASSQAPTSGVQETQYF; DNA: TGTGCCAGCAGCCAAGCACCGACTAGCGGGGTTCAAGAGACCCAGTACTTC
length: 18; V: TRBV7-2; size: NA; D: TRBD1; J: TRBJ2-1; CDR3: CASSLADRASLDVYEQFF; DNA: TGTGCCAGCAGCTTAGCCGACAGGGCCTCCCTGGATGTCTATGAGCAGTTCTTC
length: 15; V: TRBV28; size: once; D: NA; J: TRBJ1-6; CDR3: CASSLLGKGDSPLHF; DNA: TGTGCCAGCAGTTTGTTAGGAAAGGGGGATTCACCCCTCCACTTT
length: 19; V: TRBV24-1; size: once; D: TRBD1; J: TRBJ2-2; CDR3: CATSAGLLTGGLNTGELFF; DNA: TGTGCCACCAGTGCCGGACTTTTGACAGGGGGCTTGAACACCGGGGAGCTGTTTTTT
length: 14; V: TRBV30; size: NA; D: NA; J: TRBJ2-7; CDR3: CAWSVSGGRREQYF; DNA: TGTGCCTGGAGTGTATCCGGAGGGCGCCGCGAGCAGTACTTC
length: 17; V: TRBV2; size: NA; D: TRBD2; J: TRBJ2-3; CDR3: CASSEATSGASTDTQYF; DNA: TGTGCCAGCAGTGAAGCGACTAGCGGGGCTAGCACAGATACGCAGTATTTT
length: 16; V: TRBV5-1; size: NA; D: TRBD1; J: TRBJ2-1; CDR3: CASSFGVGTGAYEQFF; DNA: TGCGCCAGCAGCTTCGGAGTTGGGACAGGGGCCTATGAGCAGTTCTTC
length: 11; V: TRBV6-5; size: NA; D: NA; J: TRBJ2-1; CDR3: CASRGRSEQFF; DNA: TGTGCCAGCAGAGGGAGAAGTGAGCAGTTCTTC
length: 13; V: TRBV28; size: NA; D: TRBD1; J: TRBJ1-5; CDR3: CASSLTDRVTQHF; DNA: TGTGCCAGCAGCCTAACCGACAGGGTAACCCAGCATTTT
length: 18; V: TRBV15; size: NA; D: TRBD1; J: TRBJ2-7; CDR3: CATSRGPPGTGPSMEQYF; DNA: TGTGCCACCAGCAGAGGGCCTCCCGGGACAGGTCCCTCGATGGAGCAGTACTTC
length: 16; V: TRBV7-9; size: NA; D: TRBD1; J: TRBJ2-3; CDR3: CASSPRGTGISDTQYF; DNA: TGTGCCAGCAGCCCTAGGGGGACAGGAATATCGGATACGCAGTATTTT
length: 14; V: TRBV3-1/TRBV3-2; size: NA; D: NA; J: TRBJ1-4; CDR3: CASSPGKDIGKLFF; DNA: TGTGCCAGCAGCCCGGGAAAGGATATCGGAAAACTGTTTTTT
length: 16; V: TRBV28; size: NA; D: NA; J: TRBJ2-4; CDR3: CASSLYAGATKNIQYF; DNA: TGTGCCAGCAGTTTGTATGCAGGGGCCACCAAAAACATTCAGTACTTC
length: 18; V: TRBV4-2; size: NA; D: TRBD1; J: TRBJ2-6; CDR3: CASSQDWTGSAGANVLTF; DNA: TGTGCCAGCAGCCAAGATTGGACAGGGAGCGCTGGGGCCAACGTCCTGACTTTC
length: 13; V: TRBV7-3; size: NA; D: NA; J: TRBJ2-5; CDR3: CASSRTARGTQYF; DNA: TGTGCCAGCAGCAGGACTGCGCGAGGGACCCAGTACTTC
length: 19; V: TRBV7-2; size: NA; D: TRBD2; J: TRBJ2-6; CDR3: CASSLALAGAFTGANVLTF; DNA: TGTGCCAGCAGCTTAGCTCTAGCGGGGGCGTTCACTGGGGCCAACGTCCTGACTTTC
length: 15; V: TRBV6-5; size: NA; D: NA; J: TRBJ1-6; CDR3: CASRGGASYNSPLHF; DNA: TGTGCCAGCAGGGGGGGGGCATCCTATAATTCACCCCTCCACTTT
length: 14; V: TRBV19; size: NA; D: NA; J: TRBJ1-1; CDR3: CASRASLMNTEAFF; DNA: TGTGCCAGTCGCGCCTCATTGATGAACACTGAAGCTTTCTTT
length: 14; V: TRBV5-1; size: NA; D: TRBD2; J: TRBJ2-4; CDR3: CASSFDSGGTIQYF; DNA: TGCGCCAGCAGCTTCGATAGCGGGGGTACCATTCAGTACTTC
length: 14; V: TRBV7-9; size: NA; D: TRBD1; J: TRBJ2-7; CDR3: CASSYGTDIGEQYF; DNA: TGTGCCAGCAGCTACGGGACAGATATCGGCGAGCAGTACTTC
length: 18; V: TRBV11-2; size: NA; D: TRBD2; J: TRBJ2-3; CDR3: CASSPSPPLAGGPDTQYF; DNA: TGTGCCAGCAGCCCTAGCCCCCCTTTGGCGGGGGGTCCAGATACGCAGTATTTT
length: 16; V: TRBV28; size: NA; D: TRBD2; J: TRBJ2-1; CDR3: CASRALSGGAYNEQFF; DNA: TGTGCCAGCAGGGCCTTAAGCGGGGGGGCGTACAATGAGCAGTTCTTC
length: 16; V: TRBV2; size: NA; D: TRBD2; J: TRBJ2-3; CDR3: CASQKTSGGFADTQYF; DNA: TGTGCCAGCCAAAAAACTAGCGGGGGTTTTGCAGATACGCAGTATTTT
length: 16; V: TRBV5-4; size: NA; D: NA; J: TRBJ2-2; CDR3: CASSGTQGWNTGELFF; DNA: TGTGCCAGCAGCGGTACCCAGGGGTGGAACACCGGGGAGCTGTTTTTT
length: 19; V: TRBV7-8; size: NA; D: TRBD2; J: TRBJ2-3; CDR3: CASSFRGLAGGFETDTQYF; DNA: TGTGCCAGCAGCTTTCGAGGGCTAGCGGGGGGCTTTGAAACAGATACGCAGTATTTT
length: 15; V: TRBV6-6; size: NA; D: TRBD2; J: TRBJ2-1; CDR3: CASSYGPAGYPEQFF; DNA: TGTGCCAGCAGTTATGGGCCAGCGGGATATCCTGAGCAGTTCTTC